This T cell receptor beta chain originates from a study of sequential checkpoint blockade in melanoma. Study context: About 90 pretreatment tumor DNA samples were TCRβ immunosequenced.

Assay used: immunoSEQ multiplex PCR; TCRdb lists only in-frame clones, some missing. The sample carries nearly 600 clones, 22% recorded once. Treatment meaning: randomized to nivolumab then ipilimumab (arm A) or the reverse (arm B). The germline V gene encodes CDR1 SGHDN and CDR2 FVKESK. Trimming left V 0 bases short and J 5 bases short, with 6 bases between. The CDR3 has 13 amino acids. The chain has TRBV14 and TRBJ2-3; D unresolved. Sequences were derived from tumor tissue (inferred from file names), sampled from a patient given nivolumab and ipilimumab in sequence. This receptor was taken from a human donor with melanoma. This chain's CDR3 is CASSQDRRDTQYF. The CDR3 DNA reads as TGTGCCAGCAGCCAAGATCGGAGAGATACGCAGTATTTT.